Sequencing of this T cell receptor beta chain was carried out in a study of identical twins. This clonotype was observed a single time. V gave up 4 bases and J gave up 6 bases; unmatched junction bases: 15. The CDR3 length is 16 residues. The germline CDR1 and CDR2 sequences are MGHRA and YSYEKL. TCRdb processed the 5' RACE reads anew with MiXCR; each CDR3 protein has one entry. The table has about 790,000 distinct CDR3 sequences, roughly 18% seen once; the top ten hold around 14%. The sample was also linked to a second study, of T cells expressing NK-cell markers. In that study: Sorted CD3+CD56-NKG2C+, CD3+CD56+NKG2C+ and CD3+CD56+NKG2C- T cells supplied the TCR beta repertoires.

V is TRBV4-1 and J is TRBJ2-7, with 7 bases fitting TRBD2. The clonotype was recovered from a young woman in good health. The sample consisted of PBMCs. The CDR3 region is CASSLVPGLELLEQYF. DNA for the CDR3: TGCGCCAGCAGCCTCGTGCCCGGACTAGAACTCCTCGAGCAGTACTTC.